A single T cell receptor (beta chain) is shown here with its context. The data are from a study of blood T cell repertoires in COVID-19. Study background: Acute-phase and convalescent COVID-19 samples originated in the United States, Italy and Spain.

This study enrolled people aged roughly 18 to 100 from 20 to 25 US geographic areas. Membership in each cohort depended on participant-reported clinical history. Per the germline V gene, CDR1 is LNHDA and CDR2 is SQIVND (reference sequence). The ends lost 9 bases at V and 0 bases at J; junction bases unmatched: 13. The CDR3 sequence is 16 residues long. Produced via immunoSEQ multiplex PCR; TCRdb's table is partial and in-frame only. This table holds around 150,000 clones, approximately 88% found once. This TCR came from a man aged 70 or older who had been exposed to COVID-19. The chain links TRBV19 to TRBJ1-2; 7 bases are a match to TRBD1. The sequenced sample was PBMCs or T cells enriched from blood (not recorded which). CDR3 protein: CASVETTGAANYGYTF. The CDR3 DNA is TGTGCCAGCGTGGAGACCACAGGGGCAGCTAACTATGGCTACACCTTC. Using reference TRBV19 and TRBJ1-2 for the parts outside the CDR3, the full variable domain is DGGITQSPKYLFRKEGQNVTLSCEQNLNHDAMYWYRQDPGQGLRLIYYSQIVNDFQKGDIAEGYSVSREKKESFPLTVTSAQKNPTAFYLCASVETTGAANYGYTFGSGTRLTVV.